Below, one T cell receptor beta chain is given with its context. Antigen specificity is unknown. Assay: immunoSEQ multiplex PCR; the TCRdb copy retains only in-frame clones and omits some. The table has tens of thousands of clones, about 91% seen once. These data originate in a study of T cells in localized non-small cell lung cancer. General observations from the study: Adjacent lung held a median around 58 of the top 100 tumor clones.

Germline V CDR1 and CDR2: GTSNPN, SVGIG (reference sequence). V was cut by 0 bases and J by 3 bases, with 11 bases left in between. The CDR3 extends over 14 amino acids. This TCR was recovered from a man aged 35 to 69 with stage I squamous cell lung carcinoma. The chain carries TRBV30 and TRBJ1-1, with D possibly matching TRBD1 (6 bases). The material sequenced was peripheral blood, taken before any cancer treatment. The CDR3 nucleotides read TGTGCCTGGAGTGTACGATACAGGGACACTGAAGCTTTCTTT. This encodes CAWSVRYRDTEAFF.